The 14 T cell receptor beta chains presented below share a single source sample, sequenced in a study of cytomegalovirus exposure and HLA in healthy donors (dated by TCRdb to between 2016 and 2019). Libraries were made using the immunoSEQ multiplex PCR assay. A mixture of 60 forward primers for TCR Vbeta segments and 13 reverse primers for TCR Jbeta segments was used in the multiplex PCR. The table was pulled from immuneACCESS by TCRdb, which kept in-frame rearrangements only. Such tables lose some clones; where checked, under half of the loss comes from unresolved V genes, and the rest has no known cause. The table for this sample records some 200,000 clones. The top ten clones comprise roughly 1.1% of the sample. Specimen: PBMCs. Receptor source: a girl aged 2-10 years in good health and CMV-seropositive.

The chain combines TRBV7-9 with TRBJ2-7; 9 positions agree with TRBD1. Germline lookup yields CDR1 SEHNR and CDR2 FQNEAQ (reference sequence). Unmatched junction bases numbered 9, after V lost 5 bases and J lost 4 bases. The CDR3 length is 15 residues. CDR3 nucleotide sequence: TGTGCCAGCAGCCCAAGGACAGGGGACAAGTACGAGCAGTACTTC. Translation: CASSPRTGDKYEQYF.

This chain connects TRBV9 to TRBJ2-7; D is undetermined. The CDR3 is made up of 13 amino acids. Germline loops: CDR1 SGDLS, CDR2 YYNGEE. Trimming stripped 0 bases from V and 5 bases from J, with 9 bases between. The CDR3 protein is CASSVGQVHEQYF. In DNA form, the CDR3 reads TGTGCCAGCAGCGTAGGTCAGGTTCACGAGCAGTACTTC. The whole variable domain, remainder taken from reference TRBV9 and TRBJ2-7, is DSGVTQTPKHLITATGQRVTLRCSPRSGDLSVYWYQQSLDQGLQFLIQYYNGEERAKGNILERFSAQQFPDLHSELNLSSLELGDSALYFCASSVGQVHEQYFGPGTRLTVT.

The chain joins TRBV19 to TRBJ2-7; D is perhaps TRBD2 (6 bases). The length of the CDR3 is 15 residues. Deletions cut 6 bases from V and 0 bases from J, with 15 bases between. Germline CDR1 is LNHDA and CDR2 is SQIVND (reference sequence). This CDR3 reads CASRPFAGSSYEQYF. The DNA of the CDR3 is TGTGCCAGTAGACCTTTCGCGGGAAGCTCCTACGAGCAGTACTTC.

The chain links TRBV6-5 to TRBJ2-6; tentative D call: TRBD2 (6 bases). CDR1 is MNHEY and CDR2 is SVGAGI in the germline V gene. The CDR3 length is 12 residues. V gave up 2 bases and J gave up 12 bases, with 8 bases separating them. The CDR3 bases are TGTGCCAGCAGTTACCTGGGGGGCGTCCTGACTTTC. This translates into CASSYLGGVLTF.

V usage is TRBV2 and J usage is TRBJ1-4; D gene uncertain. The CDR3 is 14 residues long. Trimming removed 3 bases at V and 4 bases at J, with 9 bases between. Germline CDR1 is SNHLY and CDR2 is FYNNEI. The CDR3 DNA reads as TGTGCCAGCAGTGATGGCAGATATAATGAAAAACTGTTTTTT. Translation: CASSDGRYNEKLFF.

The DNA of the CDR3 is TGTGCCATCAGTGAGGGACAGGGCGACACTGAAGCTTTCTTT. Residues: CAISEGQGDTEAFF. J is TRBJ1-1 and V is TRBV10-3; 8 nucleotides agree with TRBD1. V lost 2 bases to trimming and J lost 3 bases; unmatched junction nucleotides: 2. CDR1 ENHRY and CDR2 SYGVKD come from the germline V gene. This CDR3 spans 14 amino acids.

DNA of the CDR3: TGCAGTGCTAGGATGGGAGGGCCCCAGTACTTC. Residues: CSARMGGPQYF. The chain uses TRBV20-1 and TRBJ2-5; 7 bases agree with TRBD2. Trimming cost V 3 bases and J 9 bases; bases outside gene matches: 4. The CDR3 consists of 11 residues. Germline CDR1 reads DFQATT; CDR2 reads SNEGSKA (reference sequence).

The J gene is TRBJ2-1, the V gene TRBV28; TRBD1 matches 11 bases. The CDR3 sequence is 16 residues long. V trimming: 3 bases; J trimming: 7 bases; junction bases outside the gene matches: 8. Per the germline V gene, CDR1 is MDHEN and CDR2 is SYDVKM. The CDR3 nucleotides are TGTGCCAGCAGTTTTTATAAAGGACAGGGGGCGAATGAGCAGTTCTTC. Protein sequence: CASSFYKGQGANEQFF.

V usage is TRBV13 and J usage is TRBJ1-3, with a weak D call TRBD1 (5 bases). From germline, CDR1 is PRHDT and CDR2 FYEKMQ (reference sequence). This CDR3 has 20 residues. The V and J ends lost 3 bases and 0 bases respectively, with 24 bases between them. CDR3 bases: TGTGCCAGCAGCTTGTGGTGGGCGGGGCAATCCACCACCTCTGGAAACACCATATATTTT. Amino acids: CASSLWWAGQSTTSGNTIYF.

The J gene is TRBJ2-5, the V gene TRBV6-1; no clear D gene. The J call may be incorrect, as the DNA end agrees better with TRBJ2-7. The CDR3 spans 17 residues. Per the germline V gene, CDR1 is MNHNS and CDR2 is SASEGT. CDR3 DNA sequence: TGTGCCAGCAGTGAAAAGAAAGCGAGTCTTTTCTCCTACGAGCAGTACTTC. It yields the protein CASSEKKASLFSYEQYF.

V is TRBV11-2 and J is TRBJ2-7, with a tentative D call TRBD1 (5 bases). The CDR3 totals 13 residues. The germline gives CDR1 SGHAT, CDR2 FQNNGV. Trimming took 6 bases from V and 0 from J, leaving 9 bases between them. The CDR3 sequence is CASRVQASYEQYF. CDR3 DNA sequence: TGTGCCAGCAGGGTACAGGCCTCCTACGAGCAGTACTTC.

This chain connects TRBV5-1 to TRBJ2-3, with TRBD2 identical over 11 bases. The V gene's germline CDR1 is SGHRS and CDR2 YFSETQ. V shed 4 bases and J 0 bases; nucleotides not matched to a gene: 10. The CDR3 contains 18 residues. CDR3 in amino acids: CASSPGLAGRGSTDTQYF. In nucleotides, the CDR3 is TGCGCCAGCAGCCCTGGACTAGCGGGTAGGGGGAGCACAGATACGCAGTATTTT. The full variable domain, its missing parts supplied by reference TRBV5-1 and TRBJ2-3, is KAGVTQTPRYLIKTRGQQVTLSCSPISGHRSVSWYQQTPGQGLQFLFEYFSETQRNKGNFPGRFSGRQFSNSRSEMNVSTLELGDSALYLCASSPGLAGRGSTDTQYFGPGTRLTVL.

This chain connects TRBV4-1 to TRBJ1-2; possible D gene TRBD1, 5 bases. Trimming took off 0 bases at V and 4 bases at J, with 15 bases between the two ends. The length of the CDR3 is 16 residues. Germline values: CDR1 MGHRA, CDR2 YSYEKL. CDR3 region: CASSQEGQGFSYGYTF. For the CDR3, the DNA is TGCGCCAGCAGCCAAGAAGGGCAGGGTTTTAGCTATGGCTACACCTTC.

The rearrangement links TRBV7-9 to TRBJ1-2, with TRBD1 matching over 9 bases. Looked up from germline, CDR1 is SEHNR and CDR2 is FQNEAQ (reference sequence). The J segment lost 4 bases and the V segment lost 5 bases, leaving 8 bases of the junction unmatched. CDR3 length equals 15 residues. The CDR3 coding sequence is TGTGCCAGCAGCCCCAGGACAGGGGAGAGCTATGGCTACACCTTC. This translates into CASSPRTGESYGYTF. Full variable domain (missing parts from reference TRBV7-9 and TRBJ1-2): DTGVSQNPRHKITKRGQNVTFRCDPISEHNRLYWYRQTLGQGPEFLTYFQNEAQLEKSRLLSDRFSAERPKGSFSTLEIQRTEQGDSAMYLCASSPRTGESYGYTFGSGTRLTVV.